This T cell receptor beta chain was sequenced in a study of blood T cells in healthy people across ages. General study findings and limits: Getting older went along with TCR beta diversity per million T cells dropping roughly linearly.

This clonotype was seen a single time. Its antigen is not identified. The second PCR ran 7 to 11 cycles with a sample-barcoded 5' primer and J-beta primers. TCRdb fed the 5' RACE reads into MiXCR, producing one record per CDR3 protein. The table records 1.5 million to 1.8 million distinct CDR3 sequences, 40% to 45% of them present only once. The sequence was collected from a woman younger than 35 in good health. Sequenced: blood.

The CDR3 region has the DNA TGTGCCAGCAGCCCACCTAGCGGGGAAAACAATGAGCAGTTCTTC. Protein: CASSPPSGENNEQFF. The chain couples TRBV9 to TRBJ2-1; 9 positions agree with TRBD2. Trimming took 4 bases from V and 5 from J; bases not matched to a gene: 7. The CDR3 runs 15 residues. CDR1 is SGDLS and CDR2 is YYNGEE in the germline V gene.